A single sample is the source of the 12 T cell receptor beta chains below, sequenced in a study of blood T cells in healthy people across ages. A second PCR, run for about 7 to 11 cycles, used a sample-barcoded 5' primer plus a J-beta primer mix. TCRdb used MiXCR to reprocess the 5' RACE reads, holding one entry per CDR3 protein. The profile covers 720,000 or so distinct CDR3 sequences, with over 40% appearing a single time and about 30% taken by the ten largest. The sequenced sample consisted of blood. The receptors shown here come from a man older than 75 in good health.

A note on this clonotype: In this CDR3 the conserved last residue, phenylalanine or tryptophan, is missing, so a read error is likely. The chain has TRBV27 and TRBJ2-1; 12 positions agree with TRBD2. Germline CDR1 reads MNHEY; CDR2 reads SMNVEV (reference sequence). The CDR3 length is 15 residues. V dropped 5 bases and J dropped 7; count of bases not matched to a gene: 6. CDR3 sequence reads: CASSRTSGNRNEQFL. The CDR3 DNA sequence: TGTGCCAGCAGTAGGACTAGCGGGAATCGGAATGAGCAGTTCTTA.

CDR3 coding DNA: TGCGCCAGCAGCCACTTCGGCGGCAAGGGGCATCCCTACAATGAGCAGTACTTC. Protein sequence: CASSHFGGKGHPYNEQYF. The chain carries TRBV4-3 and TRBJ2-5, with D perhaps matching TRBD1 (5 bases). CDR1 is LGHNA and CDR2 is YSLEER in the germline V gene. With 3 bases removed from V and 11 bases from J, the gap between germline ends came to 31 bases. The CDR3 is 18 amino acids.

Comments on this clonotype: A read error may be the cause here, since a much bigger clone is one base away. V gene TRBV7-9 combines with J gene TRBJ2-7, with 11 bases lining up with TRBD2. The junction had 8 bases not matched to a gene; V was cut back by 5 bases and J by 5 bases. The CDR3 runs to 15 residues. Germline lookup yields CDR1 SEHNR and CDR2 FQNEAQ (reference sequence). CDR3 coding DNA: TGTGCCAGCAGCCGTAGCGGGAGGGCCCCAGACGAGCAGTACTTC. As protein: CASSRSGRAPDEQYF.

This clonotype was counted between two and nine times. The CDR3 protein is CASSPGTSVFSYEQYF. The CDR3 nucleotides are TGCGCCAGCAGCCCTGGGACTAGCGTCTTCTCCTACGAGCAGTACTTC. The V and J genes are TRBV5-1 and TRBJ2-7; 10 bases map to TRBD2. Trimming cost V 4 bases and J 0 bases; bases outside gene matches: 7. This CDR3 comprises 16 residues. The V gene's germline CDR1 is SGHRS and CDR2 YFSETQ.

V and J are TRBV11-2 and TRBJ2-3; possibly TRBD2 for D (6 bases). V lost 6 bases and J 4 bases, leaving 11 bases between the germline ends. Germline CDR1 and CDR2: SGHAT and FQNNGV. The CDR3 is 13 amino acids. The CDR3 here is CASSSLAADTQYF. The CDR3 nucleotides read TGTGCCAGCAGTTCACTAGCCGCAGATACGCAGTATTTT.

The chain combines TRBV5-6 with TRBJ2-1; 8 bases align to TRBD2. The CDR3 spans 17 residues. Germline CDR1 reads SGHDT; CDR2 reads YYEEEE. With 2 bases clipped from V and 4 bases from J, the junction kept 11 bases outside the gene matches. The CDR3 is CASSLSLRRGAYNEQFF. DNA for the CDR3: TGTGCCAGCAGCTTAAGTTTGAGGCGGGGGGCATACAATGAGCAGTTCTTC. Supplemented by reference TRBV5-6 and TRBJ2-1, the full variable domain reads DAGVTQSPTHLIKTRGQQVTLRCSPKSGHDTVSWYQQALGQGPQFIFQYYEEEERQRGNFPDRFSGHQFPNYSSELNVNALLLGDSALYLCASSLSLRRGAYNEQFFGPGTRLTVL.

This clonotype has a handful of counts. The chain couples TRBV11-2 to TRBJ2-5; D not certain. The CDR3 totals 15 residues. Germline V lookup: CDR1 SGHAT, CDR2 FQNNGV. V was clipped by 5 bases and J by 5 bases, with 18 bases between them. CDR3 region: CASSVPQTAVETQYF. The CDR3 bases are TGTGCCAGCAGCGTCCCCCAAACAGCCGTCGAGACCCAGTACTTC.

J is TRBJ2-5 and V is TRBV15, with D perhaps matching TRBD2 (5 bases). Trimming took 3 bases from V and 2 from J, leaving 16 bases between them. This CDR3 is 16 amino acids long. Germline V gene lookup returns CDR1 LNHNV and CDR2 YYDKDF (reference sequence). The CDR3 DNA reads as TGTGCCACCAGCAGCGGGATTAAGGATTTTCAAGAGACCCAGTACTTC. Amino acids: CATSSGIKDFQETQYF.

The rearrangement uses TRBV15 and TRBJ1-5, with D unresolved. The CDR3 consists of 15 residues. Looked up from germline, CDR1 is LNHNV and CDR2 is YYDKDF (reference sequence). V lost 0 bases to trimming and J lost 4 bases, with 10 bases between them. This CDR3 is CATSRDVGLNQPQHF. DNA for the CDR3: TGTGCCACCAGCAGAGATGTAGGGTTAAATCAGCCCCAGCATTTT.

In regard to this clonotype: At one of its ends the junction is not consistent with the germline gene, which may arise from a read error. The chain employs TRBV6-5 and TRBJ2-7, with 7 bases fitting TRBD1. The CDR3 length is 15 residues. The germline V gene encodes CDR1 MNHEY and CDR2 SVGAGI. The CDR3 coding sequence is TGTGCCGGCAGTAAAACACGGGACAGTGCACGCGAGCAGTACTTC. Its translation: CAGSKTRDSAREQYF.

V and J are TRBV6-2 or TRBV6-3 and TRBJ1-2; D gene unclear. Trimming stripped 4 bases from V and 7 bases from J, with 10 bases between. This CDR3 has 12 amino acids. The germline V gene encodes CDR1 MNHEY and CDR2 SVGEGT. This CDR3 reads CASSFGGGGYTF. In nucleotides, the CDR3 is TGTGCCAGCAGTTTTGGAGGAGGTGGCTACACCTTC.

This chain joins TRBV5-1 and TRBJ2-3; either TRBD1 or TRBD2 may supply D (5 bases each). Germline CDR1 reads SGHRS; CDR2 reads YFSETQ. This CDR3 comprises 15 residues. The V end lost 3 bases, the J end lost 0 bases, and 11 bases lay between the germline ends. CDR3 coding DNA: TGCGCCAGCAGCTGGGGGTGCAGGAGCACAGATACGCAGTATTTT. This codes for CASSWGCRSTDTQYF.